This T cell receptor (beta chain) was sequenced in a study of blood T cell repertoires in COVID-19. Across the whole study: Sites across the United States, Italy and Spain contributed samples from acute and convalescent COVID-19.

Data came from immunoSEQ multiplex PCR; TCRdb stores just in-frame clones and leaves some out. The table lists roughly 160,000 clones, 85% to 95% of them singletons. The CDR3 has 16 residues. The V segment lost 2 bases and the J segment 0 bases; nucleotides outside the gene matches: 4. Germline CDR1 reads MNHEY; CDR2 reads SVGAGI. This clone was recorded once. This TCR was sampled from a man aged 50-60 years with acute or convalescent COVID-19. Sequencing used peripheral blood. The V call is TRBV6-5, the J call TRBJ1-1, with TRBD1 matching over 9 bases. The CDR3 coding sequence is TGTGCCAGCAGTTACACCGGGACAGGGATGAACACTGAAGCTTTCTTT. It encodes CASSYTGTGMNTEAFF.